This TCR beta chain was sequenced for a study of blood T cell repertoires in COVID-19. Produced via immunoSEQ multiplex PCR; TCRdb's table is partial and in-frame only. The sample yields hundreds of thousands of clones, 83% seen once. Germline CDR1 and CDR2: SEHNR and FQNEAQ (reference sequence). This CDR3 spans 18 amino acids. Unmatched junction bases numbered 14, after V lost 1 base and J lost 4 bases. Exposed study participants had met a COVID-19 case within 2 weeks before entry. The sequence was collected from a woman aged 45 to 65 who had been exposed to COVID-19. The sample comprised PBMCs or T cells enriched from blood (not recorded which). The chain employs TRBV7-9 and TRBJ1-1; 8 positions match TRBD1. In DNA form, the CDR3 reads TGTGCCAGCAGCTTAGGATCGGATTGGACAGGGAGGTCCACTGAAGCTTTCTTT. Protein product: CASSLGSDWTGRSTEAFF.